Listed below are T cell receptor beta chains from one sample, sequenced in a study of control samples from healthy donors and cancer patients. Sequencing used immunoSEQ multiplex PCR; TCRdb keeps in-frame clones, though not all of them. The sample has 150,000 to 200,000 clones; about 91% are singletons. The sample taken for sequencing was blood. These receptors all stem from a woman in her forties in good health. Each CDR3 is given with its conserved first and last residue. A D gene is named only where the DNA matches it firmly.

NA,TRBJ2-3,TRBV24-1,CATSDGQGNLDTQYF
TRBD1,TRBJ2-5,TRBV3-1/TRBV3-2,CASSPSGTASGETQYF
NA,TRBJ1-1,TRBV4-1,CASRGTLKNTEAFF
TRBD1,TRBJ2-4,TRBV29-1,CSGYRGNIQYF
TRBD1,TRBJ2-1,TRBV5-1,CASSLGGQASYNEQFF
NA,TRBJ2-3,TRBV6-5,CASSLSLAWPDTQYF
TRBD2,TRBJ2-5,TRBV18,CASSPWTSGRQETQYF
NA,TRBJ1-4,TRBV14,CASSHIRLWGEKLFF
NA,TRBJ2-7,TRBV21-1,CASSKVAREQYF
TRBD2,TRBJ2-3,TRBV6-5,CASSRLAGTDTQYF
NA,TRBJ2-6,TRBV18,CASSPRGTDSGANVLTF
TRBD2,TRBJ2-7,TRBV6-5,CASSLSGGVSYEQYF
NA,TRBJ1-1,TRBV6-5,CASKENTEAFF
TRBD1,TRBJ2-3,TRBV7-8,CASSFGTGGGYTQYF
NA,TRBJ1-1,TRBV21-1,CASRTGENTEAFF
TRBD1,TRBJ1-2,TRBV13,CASSLEGGQLRYGYTF
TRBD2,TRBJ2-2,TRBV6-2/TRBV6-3,CASSLAGANTGELFF
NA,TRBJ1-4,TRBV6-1,CASSEVWGGEKLFF
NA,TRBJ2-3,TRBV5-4,CASRRDISTDTQYF
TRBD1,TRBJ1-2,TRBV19,CASSPGTGASYTF
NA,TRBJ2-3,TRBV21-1,CASSSQTEIKADTQYF
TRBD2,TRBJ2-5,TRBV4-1,CASSQSSIPLSRRGNRETQYF
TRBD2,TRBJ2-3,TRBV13,CASSPNAGGPISDTQYF
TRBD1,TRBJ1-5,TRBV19,CASHTRDRNQPQHF
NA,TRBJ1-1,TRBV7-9,CASSHRQNMNTEAFF
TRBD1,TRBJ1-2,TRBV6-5,CASTLLQGARGYTF
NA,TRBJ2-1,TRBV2,CASSEETLPYNEQFF
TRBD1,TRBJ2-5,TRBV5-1,CASSQFPGTGVGETQYF
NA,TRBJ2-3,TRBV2,CASSRGSDTQYF
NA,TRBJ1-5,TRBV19,CASSIPLQHNQPQHF
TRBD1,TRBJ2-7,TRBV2,CASSAMTGPNEQYF
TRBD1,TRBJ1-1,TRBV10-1,CASSLTGSNTEAFF
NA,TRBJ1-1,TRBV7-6,CASSLQGFLTEAFF
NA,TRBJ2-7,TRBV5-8,CASSLLLGGIGEQYF
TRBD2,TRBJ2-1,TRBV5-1,CASSPGLAGGQQFF
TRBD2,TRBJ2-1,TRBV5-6,CASRLAGAPYNEQFF
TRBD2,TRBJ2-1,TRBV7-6,CASSFTSGGADEQFF
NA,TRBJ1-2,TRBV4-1,CASSQVLTVANYGYTF
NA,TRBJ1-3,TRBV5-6,CASNQRGPSGNTIYF
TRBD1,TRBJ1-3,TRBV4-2,CASSQAATGASGNTIYF
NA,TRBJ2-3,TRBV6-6,CASSYMGTSTDTQYF
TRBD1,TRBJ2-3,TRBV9,CASSVDRGKDTQYF
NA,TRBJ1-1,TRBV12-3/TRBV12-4,CASSLAENTEAFF
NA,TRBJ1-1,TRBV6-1,CASSELTTEAFF
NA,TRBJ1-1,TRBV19,CASSHLRVRAFF